Following are 11 T cell receptor beta chains from one sample sequenced in a study of OX40 agonist ivuxolimab in advanced cancers. The assay was immunoSEQ multiplex PCR, and TCRdb's table has in-frame clones only and misses some. The data show 80,000 to 90,000 clones, around 84% seen once. The specimen comprised CD4+ or CD8+ T cells sorted from blood, sampled in a trial of the OX40 agonist ivuxolimab. These TCRs come from an adult with an advanced solid tumor such as melanoma, head and neck, liver or kidney cancer.

The sample holds a few counts of this clone. This chain uses TRBV7-9 with TRBJ2-5; D may be TRBD2 (5 bases). V was cut by 5 bases and J by 5 bases, with 18 bases left in between. There are 15 residues in the CDR3. From germline, CDR1 is SEHNR and CDR2 FQNEAQ (reference sequence). CDR3 coding DNA: TGTGCCAGCAGCCTCCCCGGGTATCGAGGGGAGACCCAGTACTTC. Its translation: CASSLPGYRGETQYF. The full variable domain, completed using reference TRBV7-9 and TRBJ2-5, is DTGVSQNPRHKITKRGQNVTFRCDPISEHNRLYWYRQTLGQGPEFLTYFQNEAQLEKSRLLSDRFSAERPKGSFSTLEIQRTEQGDSAMYLCASSLPGYRGETQYFGPGTRLLVL.

The rearrangement uses TRBV28 and TRBJ2-6, with D possibly being TRBD2 (5 bases). Between the trimmed V and J ends, which lost 6 bases and 0 bases, there was a span of 12 bases. The CDR3 extends over 16 amino acids. Germline CDR1 reads MDHEN; CDR2 reads SYDVKM. The CDR3 DNA sequence: TGTGCCAGCAGGACTGCTGGGAGCTCTGGGGCCAACGTCCTGACTTTC. Its protein is CASRTAGSSGANVLTF.

The chain is built from TRBV27 and TRBJ1-2; 9 nucleotides line up with TRBD1. Trimming took 6 bases from V and 2 from J; bases not matched to a gene: 13. CDR3 length: 17 amino acids. The germline V gene encodes CDR1 MNHEY and CDR2 SMNVEV (reference sequence). The CDR3 DNA reads as TGTGCCAGCAGGCGTAACCGGGACAGGGAAACAAACTATGGCTACACCTTC. Encoded protein: CASRRNRDRETNYGYTF.

This clone was counted only a few times. The CDR3 is CASSRTGGTAEQFF. The CDR3 nucleotides are TGTGCCAGCAGCCGGACAGGGGGCACCGCTGAGCAGTTCTTC. The chain links TRBV11-1 to TRBJ2-1, with 11 bases aligning to TRBD1. The CDR3 has 14 amino acids. Germline CDR1 and CDR2: SGHAT and FQDESV (reference sequence). The trim removed 5 bases at V and 9 bases at J, leaving 6 bases unmatched.

The V gene is TRBV7-2, the J gene TRBJ2-7; tentative D call: TRBD2 (6 bases). V lost 1 base and J 3 bases, leaving 10 bases between the germline ends. Per germline, CDR1 SGHTA and CDR2 FQGNSA. The CDR3 covers 14 residues. The CDR3 is CASSLGMGGYEQYF. CDR3 DNA: TGTGCCAGCAGCTTAGGAATGGGGGGCTACGAGCAGTACTTC.

The V gene is TRBV6-1, the J gene TRBJ1-6; D gene unclear. This CDR3 has 17 residues. Germline lookup yields CDR1 MNHNS and CDR2 SASEGT. V shed 3 bases and J shed 0 bases, with 12 bases lying between them. The chain's CDR3 is CASSDTNESSYNSPLHF. DNA for the CDR3: TGTGCCAGCAGTGACACGAACGAAAGCTCCTATAATTCACCCCTCCACTTT.

The chain uses TRBV5-6 and TRBJ1-2, with unresolved D. CDR1 is SGHDT, CDR2 YYEEEE, per germline. The V end lost 0 bases, the J end lost 3 bases, and 9 bases lay between the germline ends. CDR3 length: 14 residues. The CDR3 bases are TGTGCCAGCAGCTTGGGGCAAAGCGACTATGGCTACACCTTC. Protein sequence: CASSLGQSDYGYTF.

The chain is built from TRBV7-2 and TRBJ1-2, with 8 bases aligning to TRBD1. Germline assignment: CDR1 SGHTA and CDR2 FQGNSA. This CDR3 has 12 amino acids. V was clipped by 5 bases and J by 7 bases; unmatched bases: 3. CDR3 loop: CASSRDRGGYTF. CDR3 DNA: TGTGCCAGCAGCCGCGACAGGGGTGGCTACACCTTC.

This chain connects TRBV4-2 to TRBJ2-5, with D possibly matching TRBD2 (5 bases). The CDR3 is 13 amino acids. Germline V gives CDR1 LGHNA, CDR2 YNFKEQ. V was trimmed by 1 base and J by 5 bases, leaving 8 bases between them. CDR3 in DNA: TGTGCCAGCAGCCAAGTCGGGAAGGAGACCCAGTACTTC. Translation: CASSQVGKETQYF.

As for this clone: This same CDR3 is encoded by further DNA sequences in the sample. This chain links TRBV6-1 with TRBJ1-2, with D maybe TRBD1 (5 bases). The CDR3 contains 13 residues. V was cut by 8 bases and J by 8 bases, with 18 bases left in between. The germline V gene has CDR1 MNHNS and CDR2 SASEGT. The CDR3 coding sequence is TGTGCCAGCTTTCCCGGGGCGGGGACCGGCTACACCTTC. Its translation is CASFPGAGTGYTF.

This chain joins TRBV5-1 and TRBJ2-1; D uncertain. CDR1 and CDR2 from the germline V gene are SGHRS and YFSETQ. This CDR3 comprises 16 residues. The germline V and J ends were trimmed by 0 bases and 0 bases, with 10 bases remaining between them. CDR3 in DNA: TGCGCCAGCAGCTTGGGCTATCTCAGCTCCTACAATGAGCAGTTCTTC. This translates into CASSLGYLSSYNEQFF.